This is a list of T cell receptor beta chains from one sample in a study of CD8 T cells in ankylosing spondylitis. Using its own MiXCR run on the 5' RACE reads, TCRdb lists one record per CDR3 protein. The sample carries about 340,000 distinct CDR3 sequences, about 15% recorded once. Sequencing was performed on blood, either unsorted or a sorted T cell fraction (not recorded which). The receptors come from a male donor with ankylosing spondylitis or in good health (not recorded which). CDR3s include the opening cysteine and the closing phenylalanine or tryptophan. Each record gives: V gene, D gene, J gene, clone size, CDR3 protein, CDR3 DNA. A D gene is named only where the DNA matches it firmly. Not every row has a clone size; where given, it reads once, few, many or a size class.

>TRBV6-5|NA|TRBJ1-4|NA
CASSYWGTNEKLFF
TGTGCCAGCAGTTACTGGGGAACTAATGAAAAACTGTTTTTT
>TRBV15|TRBD2|TRBJ2-1|NA
CATSRGSSREGRSSNNEQFF
TGTGCCACCAGCAGAGGCTCTTCGCGGGAGGGCCGCAGCTCCAACAATGAGCAGTTCTTC
>TRBV29-1|TRBD2|TRBJ2-7|few
CSVILSGGASYEQYF
TGCAGCGTCATTCTCAGCGGGGGGGCATCCTACGAGCAGTACTTC
>TRBV20-1|TRBD2|TRBJ2-1|few
CSARTSSGHNEQFF
TGCAGTGCTAGAACGTCTAGCGGGCACAATGAGCAGTTCTTC
>TRBV12-3/TRBV12-4|NA|TRBJ2-7|few
CASSRVFYEQYF
TGTGCCAGCAGCCGTGTTTTCTACGAGCAGTACTTC
>TRBV6-5|NA|TRBJ1-2|many
CASSYGGRDNYGYTF
TGTGCCAGCAGTTACGGAGGCAGGGATAACTATGGCTACACCTTC
>TRBV11-2|NA|TRBJ2-7|NA
CASSLSDTEGYEQYF
TGTGCCAGCAGCTTAAGCGACACTGAGGGGTACGAGCAGTACTTC
>TRBV25-1|TRBD1|TRBJ2-7|few
CASSDGDGTGAPYEQYF
TGTGCCAGCAGTGATGGGGACGGGACAGGGGCTCCCTACGAGCAGTACTTC
>TRBV20-1|TRBD1|TRBJ2-2|NA
CSAQRQGRGELFF
TGCAGTGCTCAGAGACAGGGGAGGGGGGAGCTGTTTTTT
>TRBV7-2|TRBD2|TRBJ2-5|few
CASSLGAGGETQYF
TGTGCCAGCAGCTTAGGAGCGGGGGGGGAGACCCAGTACTTC
>TRBV10-3|TRBD2|TRBJ2-5|few
CAIRAGTSGRAGQETQYF
TGTGCCATCAGAGCCGGGACTAGCGGGAGGGCTGGCCAAGAGACCCAGTACTTC
>TRBV3-1|TRBD1|TRBJ2-7|many
CASRDRGGSYEQYF
TGTGCCAGCAGGGACAGGGGCGGCTCCTACGAGCAGTACTTC
>TRBV9|NA|TRBJ1-5|NA
CASSVGGYSNQPQHF
TGTGCCAGCAGCGTAGGCGGGTATAGCAATCAGCCCCAGCATTTT
>TRBV12-3/TRBV12-4|NA|TRBJ2-7|few
CASSPPTLRGGGRDEQYF
TGTGCCAGCAGTCCACCCACCCTCCGGGGCGGGGGCCGCGACGAGCAGTACTTC
>TRBV12-3/TRBV12-4|NA|TRBJ1-4|few
CASRETMNEKLFF
TGTGCCAGCAGGGAGACGATGAATGAAAAACTGTTTTTT
>TRBV5-1|NA|TRBJ2-1|few
CASSASAGPTGNEQFF
TGCGCCAGCAGTGCCTCTGCGGGCCCTACTGGTAATGAGCAGTTCTTC
>TRBV7-8|NA|TRBJ2-2|NA
CASSLVPGGGSYGGELFF
TGTGCCAGCAGCTTAGTGCCGGGGGGCGGAAGTTACGGCGGGGAGCTGTTTTTT
>TRBV2|NA|TRBJ2-3|NA
CASSAYRATLDTQYF
TGTGCCAGCAGTGCGTACCGGGCCACCCTGGATACGCAGTATTTT
>TRBV7-2|TRBD1|TRBJ1-2|NA
CASSSGTGYYGYTF
TGTGCCAGCAGTTCCGGGACAGGGTACTATGGCTACACCTTC
>TRBV5-1|NA|TRBJ2-3|NA
CASSAGRWEVGTDTQYF
TGCGCCAGCAGCGCGGGACGGTGGGAGGTGGGCACAGATACGCAGTATTTT
>TRBV12-3/TRBV12-4|TRBD2|TRBJ2-3|few
CASTRSGGTSGGGSNTQYF
TGTGCCAGCACCAGATCCGGGGGGACTAGCGGCGGAGGATCTAATACGCAGTATTTT
>TRBV3-1|NA|TRBJ1-1|NA
CASNSISGDLTEAFF
TGTGCCAGCAACTCAATTTCCGGGGATCTTACTGAAGCTTTCTTT
>TRBV12-3/TRBV12-4|NA|TRBJ1-1|few
CASSTYGTEAFF
TGTGCCAGCAGTACCTACGGCACTGAAGCTTTCTTT
>TRBV7-6|NA|TRBJ2-5|NA
CASSPTETQYF
TGTGCCAGCAGCCCCACAGAGACCCAGTACTTC
>TRBV7-9|TRBD1|TRBJ2-2|NA
CASSKPQGAEELFF
TGTGCCAGCAGCAAACCACAGGGGGCGGAGGAGCTGTTTTTT
>TRBV12-3/TRBV12-4|TRBD1|TRBJ1-2|many
CASSWDRADGYTF
TGTGCCAGCAGCTGGGACAGGGCTGATGGCTACACCTTC
>TRBV5-1|NA|TRBJ1-1|few
CASSLAPDSHTEAFF
TGCGCCAGCAGCTTGGCACCGGACAGCCACACTGAAGCTTTCTTT
>TRBV5-6|TRBD1|TRBJ1-2|NA
CASSDYRGRAYGYTF
TGTGCCAGCAGCGATTACAGGGGGCGCGCCTATGGCTACACCTTC
>TRBV4-2|TRBD2|TRBJ2-7|NA
CASSQDPGAGALRGDSYEQYF
TGTGCCAGCAGCCAAGATCCGGGGGCAGGGGCCTTGCGGGGGGATTCCTACGAGCAGTACTTC
>TRBV20-1|TRBD2|TRBJ2-3|NA
CSAKAGGGDTQYF
TGCAGTGCTAAGGCGGGAGGGGGAGATACGCAGTATTTT
>TRBV9|NA|TRBJ1-1|few
CASSLGGPAEAFF
TGTGCCAGCAGCCTCGGAGGGCCCGCTGAAGCTTTCTTT
>TRBV5-1|TRBD2|TRBJ2-7|few
CASSTLPRTSAVYEQYF
TGCGCCAGCAGCACCTTACCACGGACTAGCGCAGTATACGAGCAGTACTTC
>TRBV12-3/TRBV12-4|NA|TRBJ2-2|few
CASSLRGAPGELFF
TGTGCCAGCAGTTTAAGGGGGGCCCCCGGGGAGCTGTTTTTT
>TRBV7-9|TRBD2|TRBJ2-7|few
CASSPGASGSPYEQYF
TGTGCCAGCAGCCCAGGCGCTAGCGGAAGTCCCTACGAGCAGTACTTC
>TRBV27|NA|TRBJ2-4|few
CASSSDRQGIQYF
TGTGCCAGCAGTTCAGACCGGCAGGGCATTCAGTACTTC
>TRBV29-1|NA|TRBJ2-1|NA
CSVPRDLNEQFF
TGCAGCGTGCCAAGAGACCTCAATGAGCAGTTCTTC
>TRBV4-1|TRBD2|TRBJ2-7|NA
CASSQSPGLAPEQYF
TGCGCCAGCAGCCAATCCCCGGGACTAGCGCCCGAGCAGTACTTC
>TRBV6-1|NA|TRBJ2-3|NA
CASSEGRVTDTQYF
TGTGCCAGCAGTGAAGGTAGAGTCACAGATACGCAGTATTTT
>TRBV29-1|NA|TRBJ2-1|few
CSGADGRSSYNEQFF
TGCAGCGGGGCCGACGGGAGAAGCTCCTACAATGAGCAGTTCTTC
>TRBV5-1|NA|TRBJ2-5|few
CASNPGHSQETQYF
TGCGCCAGCAACCCGGGACACTCACAAGAGACCCAGTACTTC
>TRBV20-1|TRBD2|TRBJ2-3|few
CSAILPRLATTDTQYF
TGCAGTGCTATCCTTCCCCGACTAGCGACCACAGATACGCAGTATTTT
>TRBV12-3/TRBV12-4|TRBD2|TRBJ2-7|few
CASSFSGGGENEQYF
TGTGCCAGCAGTTTTTCGGGGGGTGGGGAAAACGAGCAGTACTTC
>TRBV4-2|NA|TRBJ2-3|many
CASSSKRDTQYF
TGTGCCAGCAGCTCTAAGCGGGATACGCAGTATTTT
>TRBV5-1|NA|TRBJ2-5|few
CASSLGWGSMEETQYF
TGCGCCAGCAGCTTGGGTTGGGGTTCGATGGAAGAGACCCAGTACTTC
>TRBV6-1|NA|TRBJ1-1|NA
CASSELTAGAFF
TGTGCCAGCAGTGAATTGACCGCGGGGGCTTTCTTT
>TRBV4-1|NA|TRBJ1-5|NA
CASSQDFGQPQHF
TGCGCCAGCAGCCAAGATTTCGGTCAGCCCCAGCATTTT
>TRBV5-1|NA|TRBJ2-2|few
CASSTDPRGTGELFF
TGCGCCAGCAGTACGGACCCCCGGGGGACCGGGGAGCTGTTTTTT
>TRBV5-1|NA|TRBJ2-3|NA
CASSDYLLSTDTQYF
TGCGCCAGCAGCGACTACCTACTCAGCACAGATACGCAGTATTTT
>TRBV5-1|TRBD2|TRBJ2-3|NA
CASSSSGNTDTQYF
TGCGCCAGCAGCTCGAGCGGGAACACAGATACGCAGTATTTT
>TRBV28|TRBD1|TRBJ2-1|NA
CASSIPGQEQFF
TGTGCCAGCAGTATACCGGGACAGGAGCAGTTCTTC
>TRBV20-1|TRBD1|TRBJ2-7|few
CSARWGQGGYEQYF
TGCAGTGCTAGATGGGGACAGGGCGGCTACGAGCAGTACTTC